The subject of this entry is one T cell receptor beta chain. This entry comes from a study of OX40 agonist ivuxolimab in advanced cancers. Profiled with immunoSEQ multiplex PCR; TCRdb holds only in-frame clones, not every one. The sample carries 80,000 or so clones, more than 70% recorded once. Germline V lookup: CDR1 SGHNT, CDR2 YYREEE (reference sequence). The CDR3 is 13 amino acids. The junction had 6 bases not matched to a gene; V was cut back by 4 bases and J by 7 bases. The chain combines TRBV5-4 with TRBJ1-2; TRBD1 matches at 8 bases. The sample consisted of CD4+ or CD8+ T cells sorted from blood, taken in a trial of the OX40 agonist ivuxolimab. The sequence derives from an adult with an advanced solid tumor such as melanoma, head and neck, liver or kidney cancer. The CDR3, as DNA: TGTGCCAGCAGCCCGGACAGGGTGCGTGGCTACACCTTC. Its translation: CASSPDRVRGYTF.